This T cell receptor (beta chain) was obtained from a study of blood T cell repertoires in COVID-19. The overall study: T cells, B-cell-depleted T cells, or PBMCs provided the cDNA or gDNA that served as material.

Authors' methods: Amplification of reference gene primers was used by the study to estimate nucleated cell counts. The data were produced by immunoSEQ multiplex PCR, yet TCRdb's version contains in-frame clones alone and is incomplete. V and J calls and clone size come straight from that table; D and trimming were deduced from the DNA. The sample holds about 130,000 clones, 70% to 85% seen once. Sequencing used peripheral blood. The sequence was collected from a woman aged 80 or over with acute or convalescent COVID-19.

The CDR3 DNA is TGTGCCAGCAGCCAAAAGTGGACAGGACCTAATGAAAAACTGTTTTTT. It yields the protein CASSQKWTGPNEKLFF. The V call is TRBV3-1 (or the pseudogene TRBV3-2), the J call TRBJ1-4, with TRBD1 identical over 7 bases. V lost 2 bases and J lost 3; bases outside the gene matches: 6. Germline CDR1 reads LGHDT; CDR2 reads YNNKEL (reference sequence). CDR3 length equals 16 residues.